This T cell receptor beta chain was found in a study of CD8+ T cells in alopecia areata. Study results and limitations: Lesional scalp exceeded normal scalp in clonality, especially in alopecia totalis/universalis. Throughout tofacitinib, many expanded lesional clones continued to persist in scalp and blood.

This CDR3 region has 15 residues. Germline CDR1 reads SGHNT; CDR2 reads YYREEE (reference sequence). V gave up 0 bases and J gave up 7 bases, with 13 bases separating them. This clone appeared a few times. Its antigen remains unidentified. Specified treatment: oral pan-JAK inhibitor, 5-10 mg twice daily. Extracted from the samples, RNA was reverse transcribed into cDNA to serve as the sequencing template. Data came from immunoSEQ multiplex PCR; TCRdb stores just in-frame clones and leaves some out. There are some 170,000 clones in the sample; about three fifths occur only once, and around 15% lies in the top ten.

The material sequenced was CD4+ T cells sorted from blood, taken at roughly week 55, from a patient treated with tofacitinib. The sequence was collected from a human donor with alopecia areata. This chain connects TRBV5-4 to TRBJ2-2; D is perhaps TRBD1 or TRBD2 (5 bases each). In DNA, the CDR3 is TGTGCCAGCAGCTTGGATCCGGGGCTTAGCGGGGAGCTGTTTTTT. It yields the protein CASSLDPGLSGELFF.